The table lists the clone carrying this T cell receptor beta chain with a few counts. Its specificity is not known. Trimming left V 1 base short and J 6 bases short, with 16 bases between. CDR3 length: 16 residues. Germline V lookup: CDR1 DFQATT, CDR2 SNEGSKA (reference sequence). The data originate from a study of response to subunit inactivated influenza vaccine. Study results and caveats: Few additional T cells are recruited per seasonal influenza vaccination, authors suggested.

TCRdb reprocessed the RT-PCR reads with MiXCR, giving one entry per CDR3 protein. The sample yields 500,000 to 550,000 distinct CDR3 sequences, approximately 22% seen once. The same data also contributed to another study, on T cells expressing NK-cell markers. That source adds: The authors made TCR beta cDNA libraries by 5'RACE template switching. This switching added a universal primer site and UMIs. With respect to HCMV, most of the eight sequenced donors were seropositive, and one was seronegative.

V is TRBV20-1 and J is TRBJ1-6; perhaps TRBD1 as D (5 bases). This receptor was taken from a man between 50 and 59 years old who received an inactivated influenza vaccine. Source: CD4+ T cells sorted from PBMCs, taken roughly 12 days after vaccination. CDR3: CSARADGRAFNSPLHF. The CDR3 DNA sequence: TGCAGTGCTAGAGCGGACGGCAGGGCTTTTAATTCACCCCTCCACTTT.